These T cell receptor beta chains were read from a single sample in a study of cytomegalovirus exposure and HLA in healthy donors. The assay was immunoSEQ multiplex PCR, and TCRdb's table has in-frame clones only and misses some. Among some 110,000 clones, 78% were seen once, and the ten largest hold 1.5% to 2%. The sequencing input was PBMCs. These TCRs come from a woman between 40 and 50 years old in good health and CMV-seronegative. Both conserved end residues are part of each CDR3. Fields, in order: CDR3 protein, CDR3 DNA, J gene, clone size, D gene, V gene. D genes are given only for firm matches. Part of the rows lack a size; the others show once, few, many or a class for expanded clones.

cdr3_aa: CASSPDRGQETQYF
cdr3_nt: TGTGCCAGCAGCCCGGACAGGGGACAAGAGACCCAGTACTTC
j_call: TRBJ2-5
clone_size: -
d_call: TRBD1
v_call: TRBV7-2

cdr3_aa: CASSERLAGGGEQFF
cdr3_nt: TGTGCCAGCAGTGAACGACTAGCGGGAGGCGGTGAGCAGTTCTTC
j_call: TRBJ2-1
clone_size: -
d_call: TRBD2
v_call: TRBV25-1

cdr3_aa: CASIVDRAAEAFF
cdr3_nt: TGTGCCAGCATCGTAGACAGGGCGGCTGAAGCTTTCTTT
j_call: TRBJ1-1
clone_size: few
d_call: TRBD1
v_call: TRBV2

cdr3_aa: CASSFLVAGGTYNEQFF
cdr3_nt: TGTGCCAGCAGTTTCCTCGTAGCGGGAGGGACCTACAATGAGCAGTTCTTC
j_call: TRBJ2-1
clone_size: -
d_call: TRBD2
v_call: TRBV27

cdr3_aa: CASSLRTGGTDTQYF
cdr3_nt: TGTGCCAGCAGCCTTCGGACAGGGGGCACAGATACGCAGTATTTT
j_call: TRBJ2-3
clone_size: -
d_call: TRBD1
v_call: TRBV6-5

cdr3_aa: CSVDGTSGFKGYGETQYF
cdr3_nt: TGCAGCGTTGACGGGACTAGCGGGTTCAAAGGGTACGGAGAGACCCAGTACTTC
j_call: TRBJ2-5
clone_size: once
d_call: TRBD2
v_call: TRBV29-1

cdr3_aa: CASMKAGGSNQPQHF
cdr3_nt: TGTGCCAGCATGAAGGCCGGAGGTAGCAATCAGCCCCAGCATTTT
j_call: TRBJ1-5
clone_size: -
d_call: -
v_call: TRBV27

cdr3_aa: CSVVGGDLMATTF
cdr3_nt: TGCAGCGTTGTAGGGGGCGATCTAATGGCTACAACCTTC
j_call: TRBJ1-2
clone_size: -
d_call: TRBD1
v_call: TRBV29-1

cdr3_aa: CASSQDGTGPANEKLFF
cdr3_nt: TGCGCCAGCAGCCAAGATGGAACAGGGCCCGCTAATGAAAAACTGTTTTTT
j_call: TRBJ1-4
clone_size: -
d_call: -
v_call: TRBV4-1

cdr3_aa: CASSYFRGNTEAFF
cdr3_nt: TGTGCCAGCAGTTACTTTCGAGGGAACACTGAAGCTTTCTTT
j_call: TRBJ1-1
clone_size: -
d_call: -
v_call: TRBV6-6

cdr3_aa: CSVRGGGWGDTGYNEQFF
cdr3_nt: TGCAGCGTCCGAGGAGGTGGATGGGGGGATACGGGATACAATGAGCAGTTCTTC
j_call: TRBJ2-1
clone_size: -
d_call: -
v_call: TRBV29-1

cdr3_aa: CASSIAQGTEAFF
cdr3_nt: TGTGCCAGTAGTATAGCACAGGGCACTGAAGCTTTCTTT
j_call: TRBJ1-1
clone_size: -
d_call: -
v_call: TRBV19

cdr3_aa: CASSQEGPTGAWTQYF
cdr3_nt: TGCGCCAGCAGCCAAGAGGGACCGACAGGTGCATGGACCCAGTACTTC
j_call: TRBJ2-5
clone_size: -
d_call: -
v_call: TRBV4-1

cdr3_aa: CASSLGGDTGELFF
cdr3_nt: TGCGCCAGCAGCTTGGGGGGGGATACCGGGGAGCTGTTTTTT
j_call: TRBJ2-2
clone_size: -
d_call: -
v_call: TRBV5-1